The source of this T cell receptor (beta chain) is a study of blood T cell repertoires in COVID-19. Overall study context: T cells, B-cell-depleted T cells, or PBMCs provided the cDNA or gDNA that served as material.

In germline, CDR1 is MNHNY, CDR2 SVGAGI (reference sequence). CDR3 size: 14 residues. V lost 6 bases, J lost 7 bases, and 6 bases stayed unmatched. Profiled with immunoSEQ multiplex PCR; TCRdb holds only in-frame clones, not every one. The sample holds 200,000 to 250,000 clones, about four fifths seen once. Those who participated ranged in age from roughly 18 to 90 years and resided in 20 to 25 US areas. The V gene is TRBV6-6, the J gene TRBJ1-4; 9 positions agree with TRBD1. The sample was PBMCs or T cells enriched from blood (not recorded which). The source is a woman aged 45-65 years who had been exposed to COVID-19. CDR3 DNA sequence: TGTGCCAGCAGGGGGACAGGGTCTGGTGAAAAACTGTTTTTT. Translating it yields CASRGTGSGEKLFF.